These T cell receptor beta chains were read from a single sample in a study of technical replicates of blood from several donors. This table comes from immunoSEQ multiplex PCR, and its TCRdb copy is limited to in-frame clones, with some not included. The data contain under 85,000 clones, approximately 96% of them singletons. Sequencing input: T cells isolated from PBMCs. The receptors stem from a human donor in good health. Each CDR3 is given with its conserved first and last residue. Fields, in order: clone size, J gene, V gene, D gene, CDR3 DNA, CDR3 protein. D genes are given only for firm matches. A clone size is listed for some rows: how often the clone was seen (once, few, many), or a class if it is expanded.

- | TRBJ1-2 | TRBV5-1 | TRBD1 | TGCGCCAGCAGCTTGGCGACAGGGGATCTTGGCTACACCTTC | CASSLATGDLGYTF
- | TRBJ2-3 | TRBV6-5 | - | TGTGCCAGCAGTCGTCCCTTCACAGATACGCAGTATTTT | CASSRPFTDTQYF
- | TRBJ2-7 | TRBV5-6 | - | TGTGCCAGCAGCTTGGTAGGGAGCTACTACGAGCAGTACTTC | CASSLVGSYYEQYF
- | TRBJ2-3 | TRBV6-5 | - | TGTGCCAGCAGTTACTCTAGCGGCCACACAGATACGCAGTATTTT | CASSYSSGHTDTQYF
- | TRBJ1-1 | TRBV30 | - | TGTGCCTGGACCCGGCCACAGTCGAACACTGAAGCTTTCTTT | CAWTRPQSNTEAFF
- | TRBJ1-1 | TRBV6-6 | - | TGTGCCAGCAGACTCCTCCCGGGGAACACTGAAGCTTTCTTT | CASRLLPGNTEAFF
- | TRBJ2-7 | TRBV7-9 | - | TGTGCCAGCAGCTCTGGGACTGCCTCCTACGAGCAGTACTTC | CASSSGTASYEQYF
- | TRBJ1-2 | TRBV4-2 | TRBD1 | TGTGCCAGCAGCCAAGATCAAGGCAGGGGGCAAGACTATGGCTACACCTTC | CASSQDQGRGQDYGYTF
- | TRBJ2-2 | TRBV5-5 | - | TGTGCCAGCAGCTTGGCCGCGAATCCGAACACCGGGGAGCTGTTTTTT | CASSLAANPNTGELFF
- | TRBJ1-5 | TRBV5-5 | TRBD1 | TGTGCCAGCAGCCGCGGACAGGGCACGAGCAATCAGCCCCAGCATTTT | CASSRGQGTSNQPQHF
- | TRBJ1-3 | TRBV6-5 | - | TGTGCCAGCAGTTACAATGGCAGGGAGGCTGGAAACACCATATATTTT | CASSYNGREAGNTIYF
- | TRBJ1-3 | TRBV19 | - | TGTGCCAGTAGTTATCAGGGCTCTACCTATTCTGGAAACACCATATATTTT | CASSYQGSTYSGNTIYF
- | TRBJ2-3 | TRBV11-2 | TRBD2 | TGTGCCAGCTCCAGGACTAGCGGGGGATTCACAGATACGCAGTATTTT | CASSRTSGGFTDTQYF
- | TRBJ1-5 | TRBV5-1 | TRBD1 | TGCGCCAGCAGCTTGGCGGACAGGGCGACTCAGCCCCAGCATTTT | CASSLADRATQPQHF
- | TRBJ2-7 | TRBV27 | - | TGTGCCAGCAGTTTGGCCAGAAGCGACGAGCAGTACTTC | CASSLARSDEQYF
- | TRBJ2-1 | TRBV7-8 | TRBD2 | TGTGCCAGCAGCTTAAGGGGCGGGGGGGCCGGAGGTGAGCAGTTCTTC | CASSLRGGGAGGEQFF
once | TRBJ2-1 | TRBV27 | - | TGTGCCAGCAGTTTATCCCTAGCGCAGAGCTCCTACAATGAGCAGTTCTTC | CASSLSLAQSSYNEQFF